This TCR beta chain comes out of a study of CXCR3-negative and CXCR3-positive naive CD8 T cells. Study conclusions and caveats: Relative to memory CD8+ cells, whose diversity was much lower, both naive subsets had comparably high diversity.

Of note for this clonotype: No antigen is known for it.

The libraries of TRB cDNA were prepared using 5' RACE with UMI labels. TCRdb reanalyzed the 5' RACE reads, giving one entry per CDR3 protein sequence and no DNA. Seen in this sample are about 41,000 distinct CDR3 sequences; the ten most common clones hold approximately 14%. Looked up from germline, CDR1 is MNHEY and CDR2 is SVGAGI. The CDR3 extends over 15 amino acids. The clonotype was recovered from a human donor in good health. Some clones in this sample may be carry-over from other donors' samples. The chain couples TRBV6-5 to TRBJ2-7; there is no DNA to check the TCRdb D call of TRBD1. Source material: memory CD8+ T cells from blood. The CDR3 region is CASTPQQGASYEQYF.